This T cell receptor beta chain was sequenced for a study of T cells in Graves' hyperthyroidism and ophthalmopathy. RNA transcripts served as the template for amplifying TCR beta CDR3 regions. First-round RT-PCR of the TCR CDR3 relied on the HTBI primer set. TCRdb passed the multiplex PCR reads through MiXCR, listing each CDR3 protein once. The sample has around 450,000 distinct CDR3 sequences, roughly 13% seen once. Findings and limits, study-wide: Most clonotypes that expanded in the thyroid above 0.001 also showed up in blood. A 13 V-J model separated ophthalmopathy from stable hyperthyroidism.

Trimming cost V 3 bases and J 1 base, with 11 bases left between them. The CDR3 covers 14 residues. CDR1 is SGDLS and CDR2 is YYNGEE in the germline V gene. Newly diagnosed hyperthyroidism, duration under 2 months, in patients aged 18 to 65. On the basis of clinical symptoms, serum thyroxine and TRAb, thyroid ultrasound and orbital computed tomography, diagnoses were made. About this clonotype itself: What it binds is not known.

Sample: blood. The clonotype originates from a woman aged 18-35 years with Graves' hyperthyroidism. The V gene is TRBV9, the J gene TRBJ2-7; D call uncertain. The CDR3 region is CASSDGDKSYEQYF. For the CDR3, the DNA is TGTGCCAGCAGCGACGGAGATAAATCCTACGAGCAGTACTTC. Full variable domain (outside the CDR3, taken from reference TRBV9 and TRBJ2-7): DSGVTQTPKHLITATGQRVTLRCSPRSGDLSVYWYQQSLDQGLQFLIQYYNGEERAKGNILERFSAQQFPDLHSELNLSSLELGDSALYFCASSDGDKSYEQYFGPGTRLTVT.